This record covers a single T cell receptor beta chain. The data stem from a study of cytomegalovirus exposure and HLA in healthy donors. The PCR ran on 60 Vbeta and 13 Jbeta primers. Only in-frame clones appear in the TCRdb table, and some are missing; sequencing was by immunoSEQ multiplex PCR. The sample records approximately 170,000 clones, more than 70% being singletons. Germline assignment: CDR1 MNHNS and CDR2 SASEGT. Trimming removed 9 bases from V and 4 bases from J, with 13 bases in between. CDR3 size: 13 residues. Sequencing input: PBMCs. The gene calls are TRBV6-1 and TRBJ1-3; TRBD1 might be the D (5 bases). This receptor was taken from a girl aged 10 to 17 in good health and CMV-seronegative. The CDR3 is CASTRDSGNTIYF. As DNA, the CDR3 is TGTGCCAGTACGAGGGACTCCGGAAACACCATATATTTT.